This TCR beta chain was documented in a study of metastatic and nonmetastatic thyroid tumors. Study-wide points: The study reportedly found significantly higher TCR beta diversity in malignant thyroid tumors than benign nodules, in blood and tumor.

Per the germline V gene, CDR1 is KGHSH and CDR2 is LQKENI. The V end was cut by 3 bases, the J end by 1 base, with 10 bases between. The length of the CDR3 is 15 residues. This clone was seen many times. Its antigen is not identified. Using MiXCR, TCRdb reanalyzed the PCR reads. The table has about 32,000 clones, about 20% seen once. Not a single patient had been given any form of treatment at any point before undergoing thyroid surgery. J is TRBJ1-3 and V is TRBV18; D gene uncertain. The specimen sequenced was blood. The sequence derives from a female donor with papillary thyroid cancer or a benign thyroid nodule (not recorded which). Some clones in this sample may be carry-over from other donors' samples. CDR3 nucleotides: TGTGCCAGCTCACCCCAAGGAATTTCTGGAAACACCATATATTTT. Translating it yields CASSPQGISGNTIYF.